These 18 T cell receptor beta chains originate from one sample sequenced in a study of control samples from healthy donors and cancer patients. Some clones are missing from TCRdb's copy, which holds only in-frame ones; the method was immunoSEQ multiplex PCR. The sample consists of about 100,000 clones, less than 90% of them appearing once. Sequenced: blood. These receptors all stem from a woman aged 50 to 60 in good health.

The DNA of the CDR3 is TGTGCCAGCAGCCGGGATATGAACACTGAAGCTTTCTTT. This gives the protein CASSRDMNTEAFF. The chain employs TRBV7-9 and TRBJ1-1; D is uncertain. Trimming left V 5 bases short and J 0 bases short, with 7 bases between. This CDR3 has 13 residues. From germline, CDR1 is SEHNR and CDR2 FQNEAQ (reference sequence).

The chain combines TRBV5-1 with TRBJ2-5; D not resolved. This CDR3 spans 13 amino acids. V was pared by 1 base and J by 4 bases, with 8 bases between. CDR1 SGHRS and CDR2 YFSETQ come from the germline V gene. The CDR3: CASSLQETETQYF. The CDR3 DNA reads TGCGCCAGCAGCTTGCAAGAGACAGAGACCCAGTACTTC.

This clone showed up just once. The V gene is TRBV7-9, the J gene TRBJ1-6; no clear D gene. CDR3 size: 16 residues. V was pared by 4 bases and J by 7 bases, with 17 bases between. Germline-derived CDR1 and CDR2 are SEHNR and FQNEAQ (reference sequence). The CDR3 DNA sequence: TGTGCCAGCAGCTCCGACATCCAGGTGGCGAATTCACCCCTCCACTTT. Amino acid sequence: CASSSDIQVANSPLHF.

V and J are TRBV7-9 and TRBJ2-5; a possible D gene is TRBD2 (6 bases). The CDR3 has 12 residues. The V gene's germline CDR1 is SEHNR and CDR2 FQNEAQ (reference sequence). Trimming stripped 6 bases from V and 5 bases from J, with 10 bases between. CDR3 coding DNA: TGTGCCAGCAGGGCGGGATCGGAGACCCAGTACTTC. Translating it yields CASRAGSETQYF. Complete variable domain (other parts from reference TRBV7-9 and TRBJ2-5): DTGVSQNPRHKITKRGQNVTFRCDPISEHNRLYWYRQTLGQGPEFLTYFQNEAQLEKSRLLSDRFSAERPKGSFSTLEIQRTEQGDSAMYLCASRAGSETQYFGPGTRLLVL.

The rearrangement uses TRBV30 and TRBJ1-3; D gene unclear. CDR1 is GTSNPN and CDR2 is SVGIG in the germline V gene (reference sequence). The ends were cut back, 2 bases at V and 8 bases at J, with 13 bases in the middle. This CDR3 is built from 13 residues. CDR3 protein: CAWSRDHVHTIYF. CDR3 coding DNA: TGTGCCTGGAGTCGAGACCACGTGCACACCATATATTTT. Together with reference TRBV30 and TRBJ1-3, the CDR3 gives the full variable domain: SQTIHQWPATLVQPVGSPLSLECTVEGTSNPNLYWYRQAAGRGLQLLFYSVGIGQISSEVPQNLSASRPQDRQFILSSKKLLLSDSGFYLCAWSRDHVHTIYFGEGSWLTVV.

The chain carries TRBV5-1 and TRBJ1-1, with 9 nucleotides matching TRBD1. The germline gives CDR1 SGHRS, CDR2 YFSETQ. With 5 bases clipped from V and 7 bases from J, the junction kept 6 bases outside the gene matches. The CDR3 length is 13 residues. The CDR3 DNA reads as TGCGCCAGCAGTTCGGGACAGGGCCTTGAAGCTTTCTTT. Translating gives CASSSGQGLEAFF.

The V gene is TRBV19, the J gene TRBJ2-3; 8 bases agree with TRBD1. This CDR3 is built from 15 residues. Trimming cost V 5 bases and J 1 base; bases outside gene matches: 5. Germline lookup yields CDR1 LNHDA and CDR2 SQIVND (reference sequence). The CDR3 sequence: CASSGPGQGTDTQYF. The CDR3 DNA follows: TGTGCCAGTAGTGGACCGGGACAGGGCACAGATACGCAGTATTTT. The complete variable domain, with remaining parts taken from reference TRBV19 and TRBJ2-3, reads DGGITQSPKYLFRKEGQNVTLSCEQNLNHDAMYWYRQDPGQGLRLIYYSQIVNDFQKGDIAEGYSVSREKKESFPLTVTSAQKNPTAFYLCASSGPGQGTDTQYFGPGTRLTVL.

The chain links TRBV5-1 to TRBJ1-1, with D possibly being TRBD1 (5 bases). Germline V lookup: CDR1 SGHRS, CDR2 YFSETQ. The CDR3 totals 14 residues. Trimming removed 4 bases from V and 2 bases from J, with 12 bases in between. The CDR3 loop is CASSRTGDNTEAFF. CDR3 nucleotides: TGCGCCAGCAGCCGAACAGGAGACAACACTGAAGCTTTCTTT.

J is TRBJ1-1 and V is TRBV3-1 (or the pseudogene TRBV3-2); TRBD1 matches 7 bases. Looked up from germline, CDR1 is LGHDT and CDR2 is YNNKEL (reference sequence). The CDR3 runs to 15 residues. The trim removed 0 bases at V and 3 bases at J, leaving 4 bases unmatched. CDR3 region: CASSQESRGDTEAFF. DNA of the CDR3: TGTGCCAGCAGCCAAGAGTCCAGGGGGGACACTGAAGCTTTCTTT.

The rearrangement uses TRBV7-8 and TRBJ2-5; D possibly corresponds to TRBD1 (6 bases). The CDR3 runs to 15 residues. V was pared by 4 bases and J by 2 bases, with 14 bases between. The V gene's germline CDR1 is SGHVS and CDR2 FQNEAQ. DNA for the CDR3: TGTGCCAGCAGCTCCCTGCAGGGGAAGCAAGAGACCCAGTACTTC. This encodes CASSSLQGKQETQYF.

J is TRBJ2-5 and V is TRBV12-3 or TRBV12-4; perhaps TRBD2 as D (5 bases). The CDR3 loop spans 12 amino acids. V was clipped by 7 bases and J by 7 bases, with 13 bases between them. DNA for the CDR3: TGTGCCAGCATCGCAATTCGGGGGACCCAGTACTTC. This gives the protein CASIAIRGTQYF.

The chain has TRBV24-1 and TRBJ2-3; D is possibly TRBD2 (6 bases). V was cut by 10 bases and J by 2 bases, with 18 bases left in between. Germline assignment: CDR1 KGHDR and CDR2 SFDVKD. The CDR3 is made up of 15 amino acids. The CDR3 region is CATGTAGSPTDTQYF. Here the CDR3 DNA reads TGTGCCACGGGGACGGCGGGATCACCCACAGATACGCAGTATTTT.

The chain uses TRBV12-3 or TRBV12-4 and TRBJ2-7; D unclear. The length of the CDR3 is 13 residues. The V gene lost 5 bases and the J gene lost 5 bases, with 13 bases spanning the gap. In nucleotides, the CDR3 is TGTGCCAGCAGTCCAGGTCGGGTTAACGAGCAGTACTTC. This sequence encodes CASSPGRVNEQYF.

The genes are TRBV12-3 or TRBV12-4 and TRBJ2-7; the D gene is possibly TRBD2 (7 bases). The ends were cut back, 3 bases at V and 5 bases at J, with 11 bases in the middle. CDR3 length: 13 amino acids. CDR3 sequence: CASSFSGGHEQYV. CDR3 DNA sequence: TGTGCCAGCAGTTTTTCCGGGGGGCACGAGCAGTACGTC.

This clone was seen just once. The V and J genes are TRBV24-1 and TRBJ2-7, with TRBD1 matching over 7 bases. Germline assignment: CDR1 KGHDR and CDR2 SFDVKD. The CDR3 contains 16 residues. V was pared by 7 bases and J by 2 bases, with 13 bases of the junction left unmatched. The CDR3 DNA reads as TGTGCCACCAGGGGGACAGACGACCTGAGTACCTACGAGCAGTACGTC. Its translation is CATRGTDDLSTYEQYV.

In this sample, this clone turned up many times. This sequence joins TRBV12-3 or TRBV12-4 and TRBJ1-1, with D possibly matching TRBD1 (5 bases). V was trimmed by 7 bases and J by 4 bases, leaving 10 bases between them. This CDR3 is built from 12 residues. This CDR3 reads CASNWGGTEAFF. CDR3 sequence (DNA): TGTGCCAGCAATTGGGGGGGCACTGAAGCTTTCTTT.

This clone was detected only once. The chain has TRBV11-2 and TRBJ2-1; the match to TRBD2 covers 8 bases. The trim removed 0 bases at V and 4 bases at J, leaving 8 bases unmatched. Germline V lookup: CDR1 SGHAT, CDR2 FQNNGV. The CDR3 has 17 amino acids. The CDR3 coding sequence is TGTGCCAGCAGCTTAGATCGCGCTAGCGGGCGTTACAATGAGCAGTTCTTC. Translated, it gives CASSLDRASGRYNEQFF. The full variable domain, with the rest looked up from reference TRBV11-2 and TRBJ2-1, is EAGVAQSPRYKIIEKRQSVAFWCNPISGHATLYWYQQILGQGPKLLIQFQNNGVVDDSQLPKDRFSAERLKGVDSTLKIQPAKLEDSAVYLCASSLDRASGRYNEQFFGPGTRLTVL.

V usage is TRBV15 and J usage is TRBJ2-1; D possibly corresponds to TRBD1 (6 bases). Germline V gene lookup returns CDR1 LNHNV and CDR2 YYDKDF (reference sequence). The CDR3 consists of 13 residues. V lost 0 bases and J 9 bases, leaving 9 bases between the germline ends. The CDR3 coding sequence is TGTGCCACCAGCAGAGACACAGGGTTTGAGCAGTTCTTC. As protein: CATSRDTGFEQFF.